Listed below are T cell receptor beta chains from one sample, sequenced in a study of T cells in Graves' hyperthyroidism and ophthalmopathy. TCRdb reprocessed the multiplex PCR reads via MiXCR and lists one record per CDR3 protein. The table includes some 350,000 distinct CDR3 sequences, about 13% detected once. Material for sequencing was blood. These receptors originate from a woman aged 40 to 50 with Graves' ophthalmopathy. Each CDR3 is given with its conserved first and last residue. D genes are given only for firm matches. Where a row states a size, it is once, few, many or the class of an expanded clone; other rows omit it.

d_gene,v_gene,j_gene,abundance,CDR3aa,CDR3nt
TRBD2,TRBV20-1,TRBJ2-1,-,CSARAPPSSGRKGEQFF,TGCAGTGCTAGGGCCCCTCCGAGTAGCGGGAGGAAGGGTGAGCAGTTCTTC
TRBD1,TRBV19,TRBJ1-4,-,CASRLQGANEKLFF,TGTGCCAGTAGATTACAGGGGGCTAATGAAAAACTGTTTTTT
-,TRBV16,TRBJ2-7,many,CASSQEARDYEQYF,TGTGCCAGCAGCCAAGAGGCCAGGGACTACGAGCAGTACTTC
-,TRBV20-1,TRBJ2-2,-,CSARDMRRDWLFF,TGCAGTGCTAGAGATATGAGGCGAGATTGGCTGTTTTTT
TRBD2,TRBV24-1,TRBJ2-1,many,CATSDLVGAGGNNEQFF,TGTGCCACCAGTGATTTAGTAGGAGCGGGGGGGAACAATGAGCAGTTCTTC
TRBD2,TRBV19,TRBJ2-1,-,CASSFGLAGINEQFF,TGTGCCAGTAGCTTCGGACTAGCGGGGATCAATGAGCAGTTCTTC
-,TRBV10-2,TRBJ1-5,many,CASSGSGGQPQHF,TGCGCCAGCAGTGGGTCCGGCGGTCAGCCCCAGCATTTT
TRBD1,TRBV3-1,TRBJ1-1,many,CASSQRGSGGTEAFF,TGTGCCAGCAGCCAAAGAGGCTCAGGGGGTACTGAAGCTTTCTTT
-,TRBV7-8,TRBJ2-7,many,CASSLQGTGEQYF,TGTGCCAGCAGCTTACAGGGGACGGGCGAGCAGTACTTC
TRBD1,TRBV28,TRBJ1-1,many,CASSLIMTGKGYEAFF,TGTGCCAGCAGTTTAATTATGACAGGGAAGGGGTATGAAGCTTTCTTT
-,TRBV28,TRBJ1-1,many,CASSMGVNTEAFF,TGTGCCAGCAGTATGGGGGTAAACACTGAAGCTTTCTTT
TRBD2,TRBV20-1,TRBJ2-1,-,CSGEREPYNEQFF,TGCAGTGGAGAGCGGGAGCCGTACAATGAGCAGTTCTTC
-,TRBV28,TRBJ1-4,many,CASWSEGQREKLFF,TGTGCCAGCTGGTCCGAGGGACAACGGGAAAAACTGTTTTTT
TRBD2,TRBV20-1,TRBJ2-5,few,CSASGTSRETQYF,TGCAGTGCAAGCGGGACTAGCCGAGAGACCCAGTACTTC
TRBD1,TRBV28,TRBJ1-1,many,CASSSHHRGNMNTEAFF,TGTGCCAGCAGTTCCCACCACAGGGGTAACATGAACACTGAAGCTTTCTTT
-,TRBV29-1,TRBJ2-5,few,CSVFGKLGTQYF,TGCAGCGTTTTTGGGAAGTTAGGGACCCAGTACTTC
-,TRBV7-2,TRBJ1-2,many,CASSAGLGGYTF,TGTGCCAGCAGCGCAGGGCTGGGTGGCTACACCTTC
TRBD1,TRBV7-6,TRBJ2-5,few,CASSLRIDRVETQYF,TGTGCCAGCAGCTTACGAATAGACAGGGTTGAGACCCAGTACTTC
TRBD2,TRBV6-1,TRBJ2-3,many,CASSEANAGGSADTQYF,TGTGCCAGCAGTGAAGCTAACGCGGGAGGTTCTGCAGATACGCAGTATTTT
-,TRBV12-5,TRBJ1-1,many,CASGLRGAEAFF,TGTGCTAGTGGTTTGCGAGGGGCCGAAGCTTTCTTT
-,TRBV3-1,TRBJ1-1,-,CASSQDFGHQAFF,TGTGCCAGCAGCCAAGATTTTGGGCACCAAGCTTTCTTT
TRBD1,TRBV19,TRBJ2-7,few,CASQRDRGYEQYF,TGTGCCAGCCAACGGGACAGGGGCTACGAGCAGTACTTC
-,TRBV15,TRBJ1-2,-,CATSRDLGGYTF,TGTGCCACCAGCAGAGATCTCGGAGGCTACACCTTC
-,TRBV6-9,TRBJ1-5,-,CASRDAPNEDRLYSNQPQHF,TGTGCCAGCAGAGATGCTCCCAACGAGGACAGACTATATAGCAATCAGCCCCAGCATTTT
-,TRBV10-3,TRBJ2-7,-,CAIPLPTGPGRGMYEQYF,TGTGCCATCCCCTTACCCACGGGCCCGGGAAGGGGTATGTACGAGCAGTACTTC
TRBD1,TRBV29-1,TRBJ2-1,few,CSVRGQGHSNEQFF,TGCAGCGTTCGGGGACAGGGGCATTCTAATGAGCAGTTCTTC
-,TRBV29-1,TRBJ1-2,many,CSVAQGFEYGYTF,TGCAGCGTCGCTCAGGGGTTTGAGTATGGCTACACCTTC
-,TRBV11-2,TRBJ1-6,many,CASSLGVGGPLNSPLHF,TGTGCCAGCAGCTTAGGCGTAGGCGGTCCCCTTAATTCACCCCTCCACTTT
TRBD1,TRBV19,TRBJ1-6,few,CASGGQGENSPLHF,TGTGCCAGTGGAGGACAGGGAGAAAATTCACCCCTCCACTTT
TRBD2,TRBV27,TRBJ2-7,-,CASSLAGTYGQYF,TGTGCCAGCAGCCTAGCGGGGACCTACGGGCAGTACTTC
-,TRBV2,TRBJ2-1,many,CASSETGNSYNEQFF,TGTGCCAGCAGTGAGACAGGTAACTCCTACAATGAGCAGTTCTTC